A selection of T cell receptor beta chains follows, all from one sample in a study of human T cells and chemical hapten exposure. TCRdb used MiXCR to reprocess the RACE reads, holding one entry per CDR3 protein. This sample has tens of thousands of distinct CDR3 sequences, with about 10% found just once. The input for sequencing was whole blood, taken in connection with sensitization to the hapten diphenylcyclopropenone (DPC). The receptors shown here come from a man between 40 and 49 years old with alopecia areata. Some clones in this sample may be carry-over from other donors' samples. CDR3s include the opening cysteine and the closing phenylalanine or tryptophan. A D gene is named only where the DNA matches it firmly. Rows may omit the clone size; those that give it use once, few, many or a size class.

J gene,clone size,D gene,V gene,CDR3 DNA,CDR3 protein
TRBJ1-2,-,-,TRBV19,TGTGCCAGTAGTTACGACAGGAGCCTCAAGGGGAGTGGCTACACCTTC,CASSYDRSLKGSGYTF
TRBJ2-1,few,TRBD2,TRBV12-3/TRBV12-4,TGTGCCAGCACCCCTGGCGCGGGAGGTGTCTACAATGAGCAGTTCTTC,CASTPGAGGVYNEQFF
TRBJ2-1,-,-,TRBV7-8,TGTGCCAGCAGCTTAATCGGCAATGAGCAGTTCTTC,CASSLIGNEQFF
TRBJ2-2,few,TRBD2,TRBV7-8,TGTGCCAGCAGCTTAGGACTAGCGGCCGGGGAGCTGTTTTTT,CASSLGLAAGELFF
TRBJ2-7,few,-,TRBV28,TGTGCCAGCAGTTCGCCCGGACCCTACGAGCAGTACTTC,CASSSPGPYEQYF
TRBJ2-5,-,-,TRBV20-1,TGCAGCCTACTAGACCAAGAGACCCAGTACTTC,CSLLDQETQYF
TRBJ2-1,-,-,TRBV24-1,TGTGCCACCGGTCCCACGACAGCCCTGAGGGATGAGCAGTTCTTC,CATGPTTALRDEQFF
TRBJ2-7,-,-,TRBV29-1,TGCAGCGCCCTTGAGGGGAGCGAGCAGTACTTC,CSALEGSEQYF
TRBJ2-7,many,-,TRBV20-1,TGCAGTGCTAGAGGAGGATACGAGCAGTACTTC,CSARGGYEQYF
TRBJ2-7,many,TRBD2,TRBV20-1,TGCAGTGCTAGAGTGGGAGGGCACGGGACGGGGGAGCAGTACTTC,CSARVGGHGTGEQYF
TRBJ2-5,few,-,TRBV25-1,TGTGCCAGCAGTGGAGGCGGGACTCCTCAAGAGACCCAGTACTTC,CASSGGGTPQETQYF
TRBJ2-1,-,TRBD2,TRBV7-2,TGTGCCAGCAGCCCCTGGGCGGGAGGGCCTAATAATGAGCAGTTCTTC,CASSPWAGGPNNEQFF
TRBJ2-3,many,-,TRBV6-2/TRBV6-3,TGTGCCACCGCAATGATGACGGCGACAGATACGCAGTATTTT,CATAMMTATDTQYF
TRBJ2-2,many,TRBD2,TRBV3-1,TGTGCCAGCAGCCATAGCGGGAGGGCCGCCGGGGAGCTGTTTTTT,CASSHSGRAAGELFF
TRBJ2-3,-,TRBD2,TRBV5-6,TGTGCCAGCAAAAGCGGACTAGCGGGCACAGATACGCAGTATTTT,CASKSGLAGTDTQYF
TRBJ1-4,few,-,TRBV27,TGTGCCAGCAGTTTATCTGCCAGGGGTATAATTTCTAATGAAAAACTGTTTTTT,CASSLSARGIISNEKLFF
TRBJ2-1,few,-,TRBV5-8,TGTGCCAGCAGCTGGGACCGTCACTACAATGAGCAGTTCTTC,CASSWDRHYNEQFF
TRBJ2-5,-,-,TRBV7-2,TGTGCCAGCAGCCTGAGTCCGGCCCAAGAGACCCAGTACTTC,CASSLSPAQETQYF
TRBJ2-3,-,-,TRBV5-4,TGTGCCAGCAGCTTGGACCTCACAGATACGCAGTATTTT,CASSLDLTDTQYF
TRBJ1-4,many,-,TRBV14,TGTGCCAGCAGCCAAAGGCCCAGTCCAGGGCGAGGAGAAAAACTGTTTTTT,CASSQRPSPGRGEKLFF
TRBJ2-2,few,-,TRBV7-2,TGTGCCAGCAGCTTGGTCGGCGGAACCTCCACCGGGGAGCTGTTTTTT,CASSLVGGTSTGELFF
TRBJ2-7,-,-,TRBV6-1,TGTGCCAGCAGTGAAATACGGGTTGGAGACGAGCAGTACTTC,CASSEIRVGDEQYF
TRBJ1-1,-,-,TRBV19,TGTGCCAGTGGAGGGGCGCGCACTGAAGCTTTCTTT,CASGGARTEAFF
TRBJ2-1,few,TRBD2,TRBV28,TGTGCCAGCAGTCCTAGCGGCGGGAGAATTGTGGATGAGCAGTTCTTC,CASSPSGGRIVDEQFF
TRBJ1-1,few,-,TRBV5-4,TGTGCCAGCAGCAGGGTGTCGGTTGGGCGAGGAAACACTGAAGCTTTCTTT,CASSRVSVGRGNTEAFF
TRBJ2-7,-,-,TRBV4-3,TGCGCCAGCAGCCGGGACACCGCCTACGAGCAGTACTTC,CASSRDTAYEQYF
TRBJ2-3,-,-,TRBV3-1,TGTGCCAGCAGCCAACTTAACCTAGCGCGCAACACAGATACGCAGTATTTT,CASSQLNLARNTDTQYF
TRBJ2-1,-,TRBD2,TRBV10-3,TGTGCCACCGCGACTAGCGGTGCCTACAATGAGCAGTTCTTC,CATATSGAYNEQFF
TRBJ2-1,-,-,TRBV1,TGCACCAGCAGCCAAGATAGAAGCGACTACAATGAGCAGTTCTTC,CTSSQDRSDYNEQFF
TRBJ2-1,few,-,TRBV7-9,TGTGCCAGCAGCTTAGAGAGCGCCAGTAATGAGCAGTTCTTC,CASSLESASNEQFF
TRBJ1-5,-,-,TRBV7-2,TGTGTCAGCAGCCTAAGGGGTCAGCCCCAGCATTTT,CVSSLRGQPQHF
TRBJ1-2,few,-,TRBV5-4,TGTGCCAGCAGCTCGTCCCTTCTCTCTTTT,CASSSSLLSF
TRBJ1-6,-,-,TRBV7-2,TGTGCCAGCAGCTTATTGGCAGGGTCGGGCTCACCCCTCCACTTT,CASSLLAGSGSPLHF
TRBJ2-1,-,TRBD1,TRBV6-2/TRBV6-3,TGTGCCAGCTGGACAGGGAGTGAGCAGTTCTTC,CASWTGSEQFF
TRBJ2-3,-,TRBD2,TRBV15,TGTGCCACCCGGACTAGCGGAACAGATACGCAGTATTTT,CATRTSGTDTQYF
TRBJ2-3,few,-,TRBV19,TGTGCCAGTAGTATTGGGCACAAGACCACAGATACGCAGTATTTT,CASSIGHKTTDTQYF
TRBJ1-1,-,-,TRBV25-1,TGTGCCAGCAGTGAGGCCCAAGCCCGGTGGAACACTGAAGCTTTCTTT,CASSEAQARWNTEAFF
TRBJ2-4,few,-,TRBV7-9,TGTGCCCCCCGTATAAACATTCAGTACTTC,CAPRINIQYF
TRBJ1-2,-,-,TRBV11-1,TGTGCCAGCAGCTTAGCCGGCAGAGGCCTTGATGGCTACACCTTC,CASSLAGRGLDGYTF
TRBJ2-5,few,TRBD2,TRBV28,TGTGCCAGCAGGGCTAGCGGGGGAGAGACCCAGTACTTC,CASRASGGETQYF